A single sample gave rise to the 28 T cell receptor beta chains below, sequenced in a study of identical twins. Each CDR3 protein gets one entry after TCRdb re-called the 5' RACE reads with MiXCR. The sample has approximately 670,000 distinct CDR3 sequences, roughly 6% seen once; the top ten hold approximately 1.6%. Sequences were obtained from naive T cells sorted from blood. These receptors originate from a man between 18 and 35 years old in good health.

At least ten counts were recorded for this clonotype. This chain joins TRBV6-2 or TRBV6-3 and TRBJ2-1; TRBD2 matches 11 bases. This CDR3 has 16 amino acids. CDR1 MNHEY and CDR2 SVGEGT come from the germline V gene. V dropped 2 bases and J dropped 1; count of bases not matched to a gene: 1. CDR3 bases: TGTGCCAGCAGTTACAGGACTAGCGGGTCCTACAATGAGCAGTTCTTC. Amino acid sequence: CASSYRTSGSYNEQFF.

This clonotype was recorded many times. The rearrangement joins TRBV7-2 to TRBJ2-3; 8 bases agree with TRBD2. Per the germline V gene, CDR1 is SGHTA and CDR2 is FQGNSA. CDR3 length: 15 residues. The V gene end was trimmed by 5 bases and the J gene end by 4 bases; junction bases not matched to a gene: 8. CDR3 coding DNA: TGTGCCAGCAGCGTGGTGGGCGGGGGGCCAGATACGCAGTATTTT. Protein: CASSVVGGGPDTQYF.

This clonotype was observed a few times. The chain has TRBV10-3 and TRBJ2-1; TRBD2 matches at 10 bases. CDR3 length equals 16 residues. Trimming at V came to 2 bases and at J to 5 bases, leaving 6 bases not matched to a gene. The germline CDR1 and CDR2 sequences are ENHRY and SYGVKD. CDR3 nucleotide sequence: TGTGCCATCAGTGAGGGCGCTCTAGCGGGAGACAATGAGCAGTTCTTC. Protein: CAISEGALAGDNEQFF.

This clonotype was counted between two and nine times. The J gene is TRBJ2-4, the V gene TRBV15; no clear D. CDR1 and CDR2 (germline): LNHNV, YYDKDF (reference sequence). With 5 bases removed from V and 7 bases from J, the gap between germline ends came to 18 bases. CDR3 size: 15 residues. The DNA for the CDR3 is TGTGCCACCAGCCTGAAGAACAAAACTGGGAACATTCAGTACTTC. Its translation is CATSLKNKTGNIQYF.

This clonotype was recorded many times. The CDR3 DNA reads as TGCAGCGTTGTTTTAGCGGGCGTGAATGAGCAGTTCTTC. This gives the protein CSVVLAGVNEQFF. The chain couples TRBV29-1 to TRBJ2-1, with 7 bases aligning to TRBD2. This CDR3 comprises 13 residues. Trimming at V came to 4 bases and at J to 7 bases, leaving 7 bases not matched to a gene. Germline V CDR1 and CDR2: SQVTM, ANQGSEA.

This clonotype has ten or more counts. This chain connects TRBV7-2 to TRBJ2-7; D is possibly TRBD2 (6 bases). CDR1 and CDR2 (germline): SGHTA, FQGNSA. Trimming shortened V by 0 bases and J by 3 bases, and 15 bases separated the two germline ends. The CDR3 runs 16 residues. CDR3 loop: CASSLAVGRGFYEQYF. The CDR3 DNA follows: TGTGCCAGCAGCTTAGCGGTCGGGCGGGGCTTCTACGAGCAGTACTTC. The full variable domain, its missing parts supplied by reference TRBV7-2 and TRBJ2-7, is GAGVSQSPSNKVTEKGKDVELRCDPISGHTALYWYRQSLGQGLEFLIYFQGNSAPDKSGLPSDRFSAERTGGSVSTLTIQRTQQEDSAVYLCASSLAVGRGFYEQYFGPGTRLTVT.

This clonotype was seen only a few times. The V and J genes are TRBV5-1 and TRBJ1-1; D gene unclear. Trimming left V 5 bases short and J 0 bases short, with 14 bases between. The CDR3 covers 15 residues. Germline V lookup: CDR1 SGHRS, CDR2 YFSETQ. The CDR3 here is CASSSDATLNTEAFF. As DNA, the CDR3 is TGCGCCAGCAGTTCTGACGCCACCTTGAACACTGAAGCTTTCTTT.

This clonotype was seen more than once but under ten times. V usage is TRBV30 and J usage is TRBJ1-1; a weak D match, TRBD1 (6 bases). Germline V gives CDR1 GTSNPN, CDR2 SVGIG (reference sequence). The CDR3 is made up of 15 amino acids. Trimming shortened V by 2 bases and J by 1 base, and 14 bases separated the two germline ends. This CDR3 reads CAWSRQGFGNTEAFF. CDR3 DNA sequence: TGTGCCTGGAGTCGCCAGGGGTTTGGGAACACTGAAGCTTTCTTT.

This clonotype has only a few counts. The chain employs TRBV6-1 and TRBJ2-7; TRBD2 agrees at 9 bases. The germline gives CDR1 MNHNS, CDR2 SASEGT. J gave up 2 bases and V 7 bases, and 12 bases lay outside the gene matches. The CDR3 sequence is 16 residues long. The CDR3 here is CASMLERLAEPYEQYV. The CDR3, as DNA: TGTGCCAGCATGCTCGAAAGACTAGCGGAGCCCTACGAGCAGTACGTC.

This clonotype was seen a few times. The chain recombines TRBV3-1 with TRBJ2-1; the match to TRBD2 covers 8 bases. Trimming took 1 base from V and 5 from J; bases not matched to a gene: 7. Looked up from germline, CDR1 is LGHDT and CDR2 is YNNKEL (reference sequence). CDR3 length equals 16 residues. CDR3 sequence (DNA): TGTGCCAGCAGCCAAGTCACCAGCGGGAGTAACAATGAGCAGTTCTTC. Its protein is CASSQVTSGSNNEQFF.

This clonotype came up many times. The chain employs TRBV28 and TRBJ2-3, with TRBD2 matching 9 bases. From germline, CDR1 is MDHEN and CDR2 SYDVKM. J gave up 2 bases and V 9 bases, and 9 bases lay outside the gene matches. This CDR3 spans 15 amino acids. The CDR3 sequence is CASSSASGNTDTQYF. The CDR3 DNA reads TGTGCCAGTTCATCGGCTAGCGGGAACACAGATACGCAGTATTTT.

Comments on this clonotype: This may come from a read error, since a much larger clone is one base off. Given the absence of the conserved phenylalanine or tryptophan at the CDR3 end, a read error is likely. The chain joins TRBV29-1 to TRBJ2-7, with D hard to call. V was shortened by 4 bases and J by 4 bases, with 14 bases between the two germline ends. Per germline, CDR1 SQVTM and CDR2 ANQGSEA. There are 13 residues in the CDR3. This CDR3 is CSVGFAARYEQYI. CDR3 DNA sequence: TGCAGCGTTGGTTTCGCCGCACGTTACGAGCAGTACATC.

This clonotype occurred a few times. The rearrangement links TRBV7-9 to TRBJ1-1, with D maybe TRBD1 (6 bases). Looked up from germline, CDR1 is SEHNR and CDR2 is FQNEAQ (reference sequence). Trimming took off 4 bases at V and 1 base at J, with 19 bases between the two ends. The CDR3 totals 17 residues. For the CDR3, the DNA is TGTGCCAGCAGCTCATGGGGGGGCGGGGGAAAGAACACTGAAGCTTTCTTT. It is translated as CASSSWGGGGKNTEAFF.

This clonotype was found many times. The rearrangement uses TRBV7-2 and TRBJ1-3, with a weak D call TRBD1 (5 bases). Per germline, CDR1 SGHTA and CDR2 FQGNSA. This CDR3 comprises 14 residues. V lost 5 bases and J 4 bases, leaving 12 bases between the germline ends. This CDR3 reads CASSPPTAGNTIYF. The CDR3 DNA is TGTGCCAGCAGCCCGCCGACAGCCGGAAACACCATATATTTT.

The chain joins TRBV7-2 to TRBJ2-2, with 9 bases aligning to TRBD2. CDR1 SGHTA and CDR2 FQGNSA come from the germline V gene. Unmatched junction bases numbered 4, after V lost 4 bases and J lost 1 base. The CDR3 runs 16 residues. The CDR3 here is CASSSTSGVNTGELFF. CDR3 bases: TGTGCCAGCAGCTCGACTAGCGGAGTGAACACCGGGGAGCTGTTTTTT.

The CDR3 bases are TGTGCCAGCACGTACGGGGTCTCTGGGGCCAACGTCCTGACTTTC. This sequence encodes CASTYGVSGANVLTF. The chain couples TRBV27 to TRBJ2-6, with a tentative D call TRBD2 (5 bases). Germline V gene sequence: CDR1 MNHEY, CDR2 SMNVEV (reference sequence). The CDR3 extends over 15 amino acids. Trimming stripped 7 bases from V and 0 bases from J, with 10 bases between.

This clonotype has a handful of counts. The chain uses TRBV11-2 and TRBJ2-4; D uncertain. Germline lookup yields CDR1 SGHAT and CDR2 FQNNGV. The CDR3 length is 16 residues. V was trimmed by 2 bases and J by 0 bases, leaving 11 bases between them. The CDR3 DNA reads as TGTGCCAGCAGCTTAAGCCCCACAGTAGCCAAAAACATTCAGTACTTC. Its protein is CASSLSPTVAKNIQYF.

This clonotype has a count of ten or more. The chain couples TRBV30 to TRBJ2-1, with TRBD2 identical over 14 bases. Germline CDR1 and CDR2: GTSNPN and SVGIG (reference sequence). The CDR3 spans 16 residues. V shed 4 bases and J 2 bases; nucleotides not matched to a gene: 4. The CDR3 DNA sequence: TGTGCCTGGACCGGGACTAGCGGGAGAGCCTACAATGAGCAGTTCTTC. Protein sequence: CAWTGTSGRAYNEQFF.

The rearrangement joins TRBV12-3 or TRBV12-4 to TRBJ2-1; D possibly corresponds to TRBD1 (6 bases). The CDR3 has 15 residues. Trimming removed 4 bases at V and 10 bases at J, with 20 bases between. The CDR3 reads CASSSGGGLSGEQFF. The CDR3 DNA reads TGTGCCAGCAGTTCTGGGGGCGGGCTATCCGGCGAGCAGTTCTTC.

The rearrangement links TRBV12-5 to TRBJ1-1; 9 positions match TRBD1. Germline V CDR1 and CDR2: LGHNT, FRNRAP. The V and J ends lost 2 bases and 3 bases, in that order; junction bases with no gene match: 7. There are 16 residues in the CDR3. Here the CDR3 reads CASGLPRQGVYTEAFF. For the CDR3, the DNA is TGTGCTAGTGGTTTGCCCCGACAGGGGGTTTACACTGAAGCTTTCTTT.

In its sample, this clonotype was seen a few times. DNA of the CDR3: TGTGCCAGCAGCCATCCGAGTTCACCCCTCCACTTT. It yields the protein CASSHPSSPLHF. The V gene is TRBV14, the J gene TRBJ1-6, with D unresolved. Germline CDR1 is SGHDN and CDR2 is FVKESK. The CDR3 spans 12 residues. V lost 3 bases and J lost 9, with 6 bases in between.

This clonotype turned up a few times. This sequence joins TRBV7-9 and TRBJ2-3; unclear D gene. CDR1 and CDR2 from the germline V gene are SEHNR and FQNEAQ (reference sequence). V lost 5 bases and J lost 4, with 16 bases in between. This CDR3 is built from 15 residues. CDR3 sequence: CASSAPAPTSDTQYF. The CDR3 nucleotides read TGTGCCAGCAGCGCCCCCGCCCCGACGTCAGATACGCAGTATTTT.

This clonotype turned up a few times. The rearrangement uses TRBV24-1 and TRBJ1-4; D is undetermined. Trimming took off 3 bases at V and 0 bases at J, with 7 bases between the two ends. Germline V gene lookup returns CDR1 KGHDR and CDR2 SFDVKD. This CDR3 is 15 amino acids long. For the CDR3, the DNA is TGTGCCACCAGTGATGGCGCTTCAACTAATGAAAAACTGTTTTTT. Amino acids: CATSDGASTNEKLFF.

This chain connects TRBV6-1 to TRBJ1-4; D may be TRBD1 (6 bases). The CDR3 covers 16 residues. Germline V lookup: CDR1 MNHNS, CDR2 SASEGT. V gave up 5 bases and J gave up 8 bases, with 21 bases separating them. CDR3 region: CASSPIAGGAGEKLFF. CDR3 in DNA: TGTGCCAGCAGTCCGATCGCCGGGGGCGCGGGAGAAAAACTGTTTTTT.

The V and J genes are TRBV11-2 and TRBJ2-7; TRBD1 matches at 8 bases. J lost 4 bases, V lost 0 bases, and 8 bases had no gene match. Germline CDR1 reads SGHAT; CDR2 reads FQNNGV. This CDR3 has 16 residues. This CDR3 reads CASSLDSQGARYEQYV. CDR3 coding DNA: TGTGCCAGCAGCTTAGATAGTCAGGGGGCGAGGTACGAGCAGTACGTC.

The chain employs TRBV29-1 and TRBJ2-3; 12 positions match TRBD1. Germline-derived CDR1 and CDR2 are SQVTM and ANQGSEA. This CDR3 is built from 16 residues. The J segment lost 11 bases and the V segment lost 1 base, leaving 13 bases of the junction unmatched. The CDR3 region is CSVEGSGTGGSRGQYF. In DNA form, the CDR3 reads TGCAGCGTTGAAGGCTCCGGGACAGGGGGCTCTCGGGGGCAGTATTTT.

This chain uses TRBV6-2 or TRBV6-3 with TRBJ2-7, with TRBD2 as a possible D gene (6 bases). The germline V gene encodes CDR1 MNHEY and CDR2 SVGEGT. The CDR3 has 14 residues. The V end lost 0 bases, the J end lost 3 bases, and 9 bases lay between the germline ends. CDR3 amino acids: CASSYSTSFYEQYV. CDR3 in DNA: TGTGCCAGCAGTTACTCAACTAGCTTCTACGAGCAGTACGTC.

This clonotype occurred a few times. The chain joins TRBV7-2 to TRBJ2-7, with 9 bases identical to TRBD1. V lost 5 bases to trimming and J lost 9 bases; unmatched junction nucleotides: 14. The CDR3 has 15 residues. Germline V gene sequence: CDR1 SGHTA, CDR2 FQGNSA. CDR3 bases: TGTGCCAGCAGCCGCCCGGGACAGGGCTCCGTTTGGCAGTACTTC. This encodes CASSRPGQGSVWQYF.